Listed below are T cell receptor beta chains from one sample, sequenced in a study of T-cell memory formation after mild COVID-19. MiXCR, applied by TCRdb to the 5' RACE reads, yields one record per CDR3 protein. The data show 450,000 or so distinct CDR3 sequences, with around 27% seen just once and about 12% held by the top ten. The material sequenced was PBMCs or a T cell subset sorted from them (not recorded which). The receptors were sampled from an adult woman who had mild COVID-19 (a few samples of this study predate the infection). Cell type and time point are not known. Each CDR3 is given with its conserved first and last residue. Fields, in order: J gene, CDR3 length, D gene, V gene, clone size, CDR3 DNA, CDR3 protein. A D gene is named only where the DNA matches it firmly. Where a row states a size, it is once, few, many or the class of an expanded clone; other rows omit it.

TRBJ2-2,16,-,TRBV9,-,TGTGCCAGCAGCGTATACGGTTACGCGAACACCGGGGAGCTGTTTTTT,CASSVYGYANTGELFF
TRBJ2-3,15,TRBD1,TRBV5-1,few,TGCGCCAGCAGCATCCTCGGACAGGGGGGGGATACGCAGTATTTT,CASSILGQGGDTQYF
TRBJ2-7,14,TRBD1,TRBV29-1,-,TGCAGCGTTGAAGCGAGGACAGGGCCCTACGAGCAGTACTTC,CSVEARTGPYEQYF
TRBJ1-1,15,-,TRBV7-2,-,TGTGCCAGCAGCTCACCTCCCGGACGGAGGACTGAAGCTTTCTTT,CASSSPPGRRTEAFF
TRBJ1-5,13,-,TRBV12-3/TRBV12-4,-,TGTGCCAGCAGTTTCAACAGCAATCAGCCCCAGCATTTT,CASSFNSNQPQHF
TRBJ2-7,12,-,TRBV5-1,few,TGCGCCAGCAGCGTGAGGCGTGATGAGCAGTACTTC,CASSVRRDEQYF
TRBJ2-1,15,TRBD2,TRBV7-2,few,TGTGCCAGCTCCTCTGTGGGGGGGGGATACAATGAGCAGTTCTTC,CASSSVGGGYNEQFF
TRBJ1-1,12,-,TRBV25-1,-,TGTGCAAGTTCAGGGCTGAGCACTGAAGCTTTCTTT,CASSGLSTEAFF
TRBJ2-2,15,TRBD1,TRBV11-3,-,TGTGCCAGCAGCTTAACAGGGGGCCTTCTCCCGGAGCTGTTTTTT,CASSLTGGLLPELFF
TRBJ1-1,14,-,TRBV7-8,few,TGTGCCAGCAGCCTCAACAGCATGAACACTGAAGCTTTCTTT,CASSLNSMNTEAFF
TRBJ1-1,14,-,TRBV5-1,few,TGCGCCAGCAGATTGAGGCCGATGAACACTGAAGCTTTCTTT,CASRLRPMNTEAFF
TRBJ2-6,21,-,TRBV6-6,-,TGTGCCAGCAGTTACTCGATATATACAGGACTACCCGACTCTGGGGCCAACGTCCTGACTTTC,CASSYSIYTGLPDSGANVLTF
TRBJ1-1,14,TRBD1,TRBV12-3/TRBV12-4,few,TGTGCCAGCACCTGGACAGGGTCTCACACTGAAGCTTTCTTT,CASTWTGSHTEAFF
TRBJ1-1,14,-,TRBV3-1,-,TGTGCCAGCAGTGTGCAGATGGAGAACACTGAAGCTTTCTTT,CASSVQMENTEAFF
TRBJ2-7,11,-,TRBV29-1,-,TGCGGGGCGGTGCACTCCTACGAGCAGTACTTC,CGAVHSYEQYF
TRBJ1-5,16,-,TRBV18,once,TGTGCCAGCTCACTCATATCCGTCCTTGGCAATCAGCCCCAGCATTTT,CASSLISVLGNQPQHF
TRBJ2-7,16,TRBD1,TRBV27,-,TGTGCCAGCAGTGCCTTTCCCCGGGACAGGGTCTTCGAGCAGTACTTC,CASSAFPRDRVFEQYF
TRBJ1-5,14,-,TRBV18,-,TGTGCCAGCTCACCACAGGTGGACAATCAGCCCCAGCATTTT,CASSPQVDNQPQHF
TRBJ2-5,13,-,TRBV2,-,TGTGCCAGCAGGAGCCCAGGGGAAGAGACCCAGTACTTC,CASRSPGEETQYF
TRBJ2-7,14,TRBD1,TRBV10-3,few,TGTGCCACCCTCCCTCGGACAGGGTCCTACGAGCAGTACTTC,CATLPRTGSYEQYF
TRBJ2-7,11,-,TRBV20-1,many,TGCAGTGCTGCGAATCTCTACGAGCAGTACTTC,CSAANLYEQYF
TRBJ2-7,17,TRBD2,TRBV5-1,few,TGCGCCAGCAGCTTGGGGACTAGCGGGGGGCCGACCTACGAGCAGTACTTC,CASSLGTSGGPTYEQYF
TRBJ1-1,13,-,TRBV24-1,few,TGTGCCACCAGTGCCGGGGTGAGCACTGAAGCTTTCTTT,CATSAGVSTEAFF
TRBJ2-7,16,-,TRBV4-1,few,TGCGCCAGCAGCCAAGCGGGATATCTTGGCCCCTACGAGCAGTACTTC,CASSQAGYLGPYEQYF
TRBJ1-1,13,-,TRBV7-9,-,TGTGCCAGCAGCTTCGACAGGTACACTGAAGCTTTCTTT,CASSFDRYTEAFF
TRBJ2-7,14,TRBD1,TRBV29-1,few,TGCAGCGTTGAGGGCAGACAGGGTGCGAACGAGCAGTACTTC,CSVEGRQGANEQYF
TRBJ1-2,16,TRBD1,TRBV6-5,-,TGTGCCAGCAGTTACTCGGTACACAGGGGGCGTTATGGCTACACCTTC,CASSYSVHRGRYGYTF
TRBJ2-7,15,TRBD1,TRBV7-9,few,TGTGCCAGCAGCTTAGGTGGGACAGACCTCTACGAGCAGTACTTC,CASSLGGTDLYEQYF
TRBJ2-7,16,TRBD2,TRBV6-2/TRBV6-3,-,TGTGCCAGCAGTTACTCGAAACTAGCGGGGAGAAACGAGCAGTACTTC,CASSYSKLAGRNEQYF
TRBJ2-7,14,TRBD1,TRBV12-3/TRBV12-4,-,TGTGCCAGCAGTTTTAGGGACAGGGGGCGAGAGCAGTACTTC,CASSFRDRGREQYF
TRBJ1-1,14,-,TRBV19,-,TGTGCCAGTAGGGAGTCCTCGATGGGCACTGAAGCTTTCTTT,CASRESSMGTEAFF
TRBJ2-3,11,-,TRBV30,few,TGTGCTCGGGACTTTCGGGATACGCAGTATTTT,CARDFRDTQYF
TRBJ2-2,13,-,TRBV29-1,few,TGCAGCGTTGAACAGTTTGTCACCGGGGAGCTGTTTTTT,CSVEQFVTGELFF
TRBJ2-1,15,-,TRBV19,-,TGTGCCAGTAGTATCCCGGGGTGGACCTACAATGAGCAGTTCTTC,CASSIPGWTYNEQFF
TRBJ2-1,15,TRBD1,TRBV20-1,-,TGCAGTGCTAGCTCCGGGACAGGGGGGCCCCATGAGCAGTTCTTC,CSASSGTGGPHEQFF
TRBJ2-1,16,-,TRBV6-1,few,TGTGCCAGCACCGAAAGCGGACGGTGGGTGGCCAATGAGCAGTTCTTC,CASTESGRWVANEQFF
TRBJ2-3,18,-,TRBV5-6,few,TGTGCCAGCAGTCATAGTGCTGGACAGCTATTCCTTGTAGATACGCAGTATTTT,CASSHSAGQLFLVDTQYF